The 14 T cell receptor beta chains reported below all come from one sample, sequenced in a study of T cell clusters in autoimmune cytopenias. Multiplex touch-down PCR amplified TRB using TRB-A and TRB-B pools in one tube. TCRdb re-called the multiplex PCR reads, yielding one record per CDR3 amino acid sequence without DNA. Its clone listing holds some 7,000 distinct CDR3 sequences. TRB amplification used roughly 250 ng of peripheral blood genomic DNA. The sequenced sample consisted of peripheral blood. Receptor source: a human donor with an autoimmune cytopenia or autoimmune hepatitis (not recorded which).

The chain has TRBV18 and TRBJ1-5. The V gene's germline CDR1 is KGHSH and CDR2 LQKENI. The CDR3 length is 13 residues. The CDR3 loop is CASSPQGNQPQHF.

The chain combines TRBV5-6 with TRBJ1-2. The CDR3 runs 15 residues. Per germline, CDR1 SGHDT and CDR2 YYEEEE. The CDR3 region is CASSLVAGGRYGYTF.

The chain couples TRBV12-3 or TRBV12-4 to TRBJ1-1; the TRBD1 assignment by TCRdb is unverifiable without DNA. This CDR3 contains 13 residues. CDR3 sequence: CASSLAGTGMAFF.

The genes are TRBV12-5 and TRBJ2-3; TCRdb gives TRBD2 as the D gene, but with no DNA this cannot be confirmed. The CDR3 is 13 amino acids. Germline V gene data show CDR1 as LGHNT and CDR2 as FRNRAP. CDR3 in amino acids: CASGHREGDTQYF. The whole variable domain, filled in from reference TRBV12-5 and TRBJ2-3, reads DARVTQTPRHKVTEMGQEVTMRCQPILGHNTVFWYRQTMMQGLELLAYFRNRAPLDDSGMPKDRFSAEMPDATLATLKIQPSEPRDSAVYFCASGHREGDTQYFGPGTRLTVL.

The chain is built from TRBV12-3 or TRBV12-4 and TRBJ1-2. The CDR3 is 13 residues long. The chain's CDR3 is CASSLKMDYGYTF.

The chain links TRBV19 to TRBJ1-6; the TCRdb call, TRBD1, lacks DNA for checking. This CDR3 is 15 amino acids long. Germline lookup yields CDR1 LNHDA and CDR2 SQIVND (reference sequence). CDR3 region: CASSNREVNNSPLHF. Full variable domain (outside the CDR3, taken from reference TRBV19 and TRBJ1-6): DGGITQSPKYLFRKEGQNVTLSCEQNLNHDAMYWYRQDPGQGLRLIYYSQIVNDFQKGDIAEGYSVSREKKESFPLTVTSAQKNPTAFYLCASSNREVNNSPLHFGNGTRLTVT.

The CDR3 sequence: CASRDTGGAYEQYF. The rearrangement uses TRBV28 and TRBJ2-7. The CDR3 has 14 amino acids. CDR1 is MDHEN and CDR2 is SYDVKM in the germline V gene. The full variable domain, in which reference TRBV28 and TRBJ2-7 provide the parts outside the CDR3, is DVKVTQSSRYLVKRTGEKVFLECVQDMDHENMFWYRQDPGLGLRLIYFSYDVKMKEKGDIPEGYSVSREKKERFSLILESASTNQTSMYLCASRDTGGAYEQYFGPGTRLTVT.

The genes are TRBV5-4 and TRBJ1-1; the TRBD1 assignment by TCRdb is unverifiable without DNA. The CDR3 has 12 residues. The V gene's germline CDR1 is SGHNT and CDR2 YYREEE (reference sequence). The CDR3 is CASSLARGEAFF. Full variable domain (remainder filled in from reference TRBV5-4 and TRBJ1-1): ETGVTQSPTHLIKTRGQQVTLRCSSQSGHNTVSWYQQALGQGPQFIFQYYREEENGRGNFPPRFSGLQFPNYSSELNVNALELDDSALYLCASSLARGEAFFGQGTRLTVV.

This rearrangement joins TRBV12-3 or TRBV12-4 to TRBJ2-3; TCRdb designates TRBD2, a call that cannot be tested without DNA. The CDR3 runs to 17 residues. This CDR3 reads CASSLILAGGPRDTQYF.

The gene calls are TRBV12-3 or TRBV12-4 and TRBJ2-2; TCRdb gives TRBD1 as the D gene, but with no DNA this cannot be confirmed. The CDR3 has 17 residues. The CDR3 protein is CASSLSSAGGLPGEQFF.

CDR3 residues: CASSYYPSGQGNTEAFF. The chain is built from TRBV6-5 and TRBJ1-1; as DNA is missing, the TRBD1 call by TCRdb cannot be tested. Germline CDR1 MNHEY, CDR2 SVGAGI. The CDR3 contains 17 residues.

Here the CDR3 reads CASSIVAGQGPMNTEAFF. The chain is built from TRBV19 and TRBJ1-1. The CDR3 length is 18 residues. The germline gives CDR1 LNHDA, CDR2 SQIVND (reference sequence).

Measured by frequency, this clonotype is medium-sized (0.01 to 0.1%). The chain employs TRBV20-1 and TRBJ2-3. The CDR3 extends over 12 amino acids. Germline V gene lookup returns CDR1 DFQATT and CDR2 SNEGSKA (reference sequence). The CDR3 protein is CSADWGTDTQYF.

J is TRBJ2-4 and V is TRBV12-3 or TRBV12-4; TCRdb's assignment of TRBD1 cannot be checked, as there is no DNA. The CDR3 extends over 15 amino acids. The CDR3 here is CASSLRQGSKNIQYF.